These 31 T cell receptor beta chains originate from one sample sequenced in a study of blood T cell repertoires in COVID-19. The table came from immunoSEQ multiplex PCR; TCRdb's copy has only in-frame clones and leaves some out. The repertoire has about 30,000 clones, around 86% of them found once; the top ten carry over 55%. The sequenced sample was peripheral blood. These receptor sequences come from a man in his 70s with acute or convalescent COVID-19.

The rearrangement uses TRBV30 and TRBJ2-7; tentatively, D is TRBD2 (6 bases). V lost 2 bases and J lost 1, with 15 bases in between. Germline-derived CDR1 and CDR2 are GTSNPN and SVGIG (reference sequence). The CDR3 extends over 15 amino acids. This CDR3 reads CAWSWALARSYEQYF. The CDR3 DNA follows: TGTGCCTGGAGTTGGGCGCTAGCGCGGTCCTACGAGCAGTACTTC.

This chain joins TRBV6-2 or TRBV6-3 and TRBJ2-5; possible D gene TRBD2, 5 bases. The CDR3 has 11 amino acids. The V and J ends lost 2 bases and 7 bases respectively, with 5 bases between them. Germline lookup yields CDR1 MNHEY and CDR2 SVGEGT. This CDR3 is CASSYRGTQYF. The CDR3 DNA is TGTGCCAGCAGTTACCGGGGGACCCAGTACTTC.

This clone was observed a few times. CDR3 region: CASSQLGQSIGELFF. In nucleotides, the CDR3 is TGTGCCAGCAGTCAACTAGGACAGTCTATCGGGGAGCTGTTTTTT. The chain employs TRBV11-2 and TRBJ2-2, with D possibly matching TRBD1 (6 bases). The length of the CDR3 is 15 residues. The V and J ends lost 6 bases and 7 bases respectively, with 18 bases between them. Germline assignment: CDR1 SGHAT and CDR2 FQNNGV.

The V call is TRBV7-3, the J call TRBJ2-2; possibly TRBD1 for D (6 bases). The CDR3 totals 14 residues. Germline loops: CDR1 SGHTA, CDR2 FQGTGA. Trimming removed 3 bases at V and 5 bases at J, with 10 bases between. This CDR3 is CASSFDRRTGELFF. In DNA, the CDR3 is TGTGCCAGCAGCTTCGACAGGAGGACCGGGGAGCTGTTTTTT.

The CDR3 region is CASSLALAGGNTEAFF. The CDR3 DNA follows: TGTGCCAGCAGCTTAGCGCTCGCAGGTGGGAACACTGAAGCTTTCTTT. The V gene is TRBV7-6, the J gene TRBJ1-1; D remains unclear. Trimming shortened V by 0 bases and J by 1 base, and 12 bases separated the two germline ends. The CDR3 contains 16 residues. Germline V lookup: CDR1 SGHVS, CDR2 FNYEAQ.

The rearrangement links TRBV10-3 to TRBJ2-1, with 8 bases matching TRBD2. CDR3 length equals 14 residues. J lost 4 bases, V lost 10 bases, and 9 bases had no gene match. The V gene's germline CDR1 is ENHRY and CDR2 SYGVKD. In nucleotides, the CDR3 is TGTGCCACCGTCGGGGGGGAATATTACAATGAGCAGTTCTTC. Protein sequence: CATVGGEYYNEQFF.

The chain has TRBV2 and TRBJ1-5; D ambiguous. Trimming removed 2 bases at V and 3 bases at J, with 8 bases between. This CDR3 region has 14 residues. Per the germline V gene, CDR1 is SNHLY and CDR2 is FYNNEI. The CDR3 coding sequence is TGTGCCAGCAGTGAAAACACCTCCAATCAGCCCCAGCATTTT. Residues: CASSENTSNQPQHF.

This clone was seen only once. The chain employs TRBV25-1 and TRBJ1-6; D is ambiguous. V gave up 3 bases and J gave up 5 bases, with 5 bases separating them. The length of the CDR3 is 13 residues. CDR1 is MGHDK, CDR2 SYGVNS, per germline. The CDR3, as DNA: TGTGCCAGCAGTGACCCGGATAATTCACCCCTCCACTTT. It translates to CASSDPDNSPLHF.

The chain has TRBV30 and TRBJ1-1; maybe TRBD1 (5 bases). The V gene's germline CDR1 is GTSNPN and CDR2 SVGIG (reference sequence). V shed 8 bases and J shed 4 bases, with 26 bases lying between them. The CDR3 consists of 16 residues. CDR3 sequence (DNA): TGTGCCGGAGTTAAAGCGATGCAGGGCAAGCTCACTGAAGCTTTCTTT. Translated: CAGVKAMQGKLTEAFF.

This chain connects TRBV6-6 to TRBJ2-3, with D perhaps matching TRBD2 (6 bases). V was pared by 6 bases and J by 2 bases, with 15 bases between. This CDR3 spans 15 amino acids. The germline CDR1 and CDR2 sequences are MNHNY and SVGAGI (reference sequence). Written as DNA, the CDR3 is TGTGCCAGCAGCGGGAGAGGACGGAACACAGATACGCAGTATTTT. The encoded protein is CASSGRGRNTDTQYF.

V is TRBV18 and J is TRBJ2-1; the match to TRBD1 covers 8 bases. Germline assignment: CDR1 KGHSH and CDR2 LQKENI. This CDR3 is built from 15 residues. The V gene end was trimmed by 4 bases and the J gene end by 12 bases; junction bases not matched to a gene: 14. The DNA for the CDR3 is TGTGCCAGCTCACTGACAGGGGAGATCGTCAATCGGCAGTTCTTC. This codes for CASSLTGEIVNRQFF.

The chain links TRBV5-5 to TRBJ1-1, with unresolved D. The V and J ends lost 5 bases and 8 bases respectively, with 13 bases between them. This CDR3 comprises 12 residues. Germline CDR1 and CDR2: SGHKS and YYEKEE (reference sequence). In DNA form, the CDR3 reads TGTGCCAGCAGGTCTCTTGGGGAGGAAGCTTTCTTT. It encodes CASRSLGEEAFF.

This chain joins TRBV18 and TRBJ1-6, with 8 bases that match TRBD1. The CDR3 runs 17 residues. Germline loops: CDR1 KGHSH, CDR2 LQKENI. Unmatched junction bases numbered 16, after V lost 6 bases and J lost 9 bases. CDR3 coding DNA: TGTGCCAGCTCCCCCGTGGAGGACAGGGCCCTGGGTTCACCCCTCCACTTT. It codes for CASSPVEDRALGSPLHF.

The chain has TRBV9 and TRBJ1-5, with D perhaps TRBD1 (6 bases). CDR3 size: 16 residues. The V end was cut by 5 bases, the J end by 4 bases, with 19 bases between. Germline lookup yields CDR1 SGDLS and CDR2 YYNGEE. CDR3: CASSLGGPGSNQPQHF. As DNA, the CDR3 is TGTGCCAGCAGTCTAGGGGGTCCGGGCTCGAATCAGCCCCAGCATTTT.

This chain links TRBV5-1 with TRBJ1-2; 8 nucleotides line up with TRBD1. J lost 8 bases, V lost 4 bases, and 10 bases had no gene match. The CDR3 loop spans 14 amino acids. Germline V lookup: CDR1 SGHRS, CDR2 YFSETQ. This chain's CDR3 is CASSTGTGLGGYTF. Here the CDR3 DNA reads TGCGCCAGCAGCACCGGGACAGGCCTCGGGGGCTACACCTTC.

In its sample, this clone was seen once. The rearrangement uses TRBV7-2 and TRBJ1-1; 7 bases line up with TRBD1. J was trimmed by 0 bases and V by 1 base; bases with no gene match: 2. Germline CDR1 SGHTA, CDR2 FQGNSA. The CDR3 covers 15 residues. CDR3 DNA: TGTGCCAGCAGCTTAGGGACAGGCCTGAACACTGAAGCTTTCTTT. It is translated as CASSLGTGLNTEAFF.

The chain uses TRBV19 and TRBJ1-1; D is perhaps TRBD1 (6 bases). Germline V CDR1 and CDR2: LNHDA, SQIVND (reference sequence). V was shortened by 8 bases and J by 7 bases, with 20 bases between the two germline ends. This CDR3 contains 14 residues. The CDR3 sequence: CASAEQGGGIEAFF. The CDR3 coding sequence is TGTGCCAGTGCCGAACAGGGTGGGGGCATTGAAGCTTTCTTT.

The chain is built from TRBV6-1 and TRBJ2-1; 13 bases are shared with TRBD2. This CDR3 is built from 16 residues. Germline CDR1 and CDR2: MNHNS and SASEGT. V was clipped by 3 bases and J by 2 bases; unmatched bases: 1. The CDR3 here is CASSETSGRTYNEQFF. For the CDR3, the DNA is TGTGCCAGCAGTGAGACTAGCGGGAGGACCTACAATGAGCAGTTCTTC.

This clone was seen only once. The chain employs TRBV19 and TRBJ2-3; 7 nucleotides agree with TRBD2. This CDR3 contains 14 residues. J lost 7 bases, V lost 6 bases, and 10 bases had no gene match. Germline lookup yields CDR1 LNHDA and CDR2 SQIVND (reference sequence). For the CDR3, the DNA is TGTGCCAGTAGGACCGGGACTAAGGGAAATACGCAGTATTTT. Its translation: CASRTGTKGNTQYF.

This clone was recorded only once. The J gene is TRBJ1-3, the V gene TRBV12-3 or TRBV12-4; 8 positions agree with TRBD1. The CDR3 is 12 residues long. The trim removed 5 bases at V and 8 bases at J, leaving 2 bases unmatched. The CDR3 protein is CASSDRGHTIYF. CDR3 nucleotides: TGTGCCAGCAGTGACAGGGGCCACACCATATATTTT.

The V gene is TRBV9, the J gene TRBJ1-1; D gene unclear. The CDR3 contains 13 residues. Germline CDR1 SGDLS, CDR2 YYNGEE. Trimming removed 0 bases from V and 4 bases from J, with 7 bases in between. The chain's CDR3 is CASSVVTGTEAFF. The DNA for the CDR3 is TGTGCCAGCAGCGTAGTTACGGGCACTGAAGCTTTCTTT.

The chain couples TRBV15 to TRBJ2-1; TRBD2 is a possible D gene (7 bases). CDR3 size: 17 residues. CDR1 and CDR2 from the germline V gene are LNHNV and YYDKDF (reference sequence). Trimming took 5 bases from V and 4 from J, leaving 21 bases between them. The CDR3 DNA reads as TGTGCCACCAGCTTTCACGGGGGGCCCCTTAATTACAATGAGCAGTTCTTC. Its protein product is CATSFHGGPLNYNEQFF.

V gene TRBV6-5 combines with J gene TRBJ1-1, with TRBD1 identical over 7 bases. The length of the CDR3 is 13 residues. The germline CDR1 and CDR2 sequences are MNHEY and SVGAGI. V lost 5 bases and J lost 4; bases outside the gene matches: 4. As DNA, the CDR3 is TGTGCCAGCAGTACACAGGGGAGCACTGAAGCTTTCTTT. Amino acids: CASSTQGSTEAFF.

V usage is TRBV18 and J usage is TRBJ2-7; D remains ambiguous. The germline gives CDR1 KGHSH, CDR2 LQKENI. This CDR3 comprises 16 residues. Trimming left V 4 bases short and J 2 bases short, with 18 bases between. The CDR3 loop is CASSQAPPDFAYEQYF. CDR3 sequence (DNA): TGTGCCAGCTCACAAGCGCCACCCGATTTCGCCTACGAGCAGTACTTC.

In DNA, the CDR3 is TGTGCCAGCAGCTTACGTTTGCGGCAAGAGACCCAGTACTTC. It yields the protein CASSLRLRQETQYF. The V call is TRBV7-9, the J call TRBJ2-5; D remains ambiguous. CDR1 and CDR2 from the germline V gene are SEHNR and FQNEAQ (reference sequence). The length of the CDR3 is 14 residues. V lost 2 bases to trimming and J lost 2 bases, with 9 bases between them.

J is TRBJ2-5 and V is TRBV7-9; the D is unclear. Germline CDR1 is SEHNR and CDR2 is FQNEAQ (reference sequence). This CDR3 contains 13 residues. V was pared by 2 bases and J by 5 bases, with 9 bases between. CDR3 DNA: TGTGCCAGCAGCTTACCTCCGCAGGAGACCCAGTACTTC. Encoded protein: CASSLPPQETQYF.

This clone was detected a few times. The J gene is TRBJ1-4, the V gene TRBV30; 8 bases agree with TRBD1. Germline V gene sequence: CDR1 GTSNPN, CDR2 SVGIG (reference sequence). This CDR3 region has 14 residues. J gave up 10 bases and V 2 bases, and 9 bases lay outside the gene matches. The CDR3 reads CAWSPHGQGVKLFF. DNA for the CDR3: TGTGCCTGGAGTCCCCATGGACAGGGAGTAAAACTGTTTTTT.

This sequence joins TRBV30 and TRBJ1-1, with 7 positions matching TRBD1. This CDR3 comprises 14 residues. Germline V lookup: CDR1 GTSNPN, CDR2 SVGIG (reference sequence). The junction had 12 bases not matched to a gene; V was cut back by 1 base and J by 10 bases. The CDR3 is CAWSDASDRESAFF. The CDR3 coding sequence is TGTGCCTGGAGTGATGCGTCAGACAGGGAATCAGCTTTCTTT.

The genes are TRBV11-2 and TRBJ2-5; TRBD2 is a possible D gene (6 bases). CDR3 length equals 13 residues. Trimming cost V 5 bases and J 4 bases, with 11 bases left between them. CDR1 and CDR2 from the germline V gene are SGHAT and FQNNGV. The CDR3, as DNA: TGTGCCAGCAGCCCCAGCGGGTTAGAGACCCAGTACTTC. The encoded protein is CASSPSGLETQYF. The full variable domain, in which reference TRBV11-2 and TRBJ2-5 provide the parts outside the CDR3, is EAGVAQSPRYKIIEKRQSVAFWCNPISGHATLYWYQQILGQGPKLLIQFQNNGVVDDSQLPKDRFSAERLKGVDSTLKIQPAKLEDSAVYLCASSPSGLETQYFGPGTRLLVL.

The CDR3: CASSPAGVGNQPQHF. CDR3 DNA: TGTGCCAGCAGTCCAGCAGGGGTTGGCAATCAGCCCCAGCATTTT. The gene calls are TRBV6-5 and TRBJ1-5; a possible D gene is TRBD1 (6 bases). Trimming took off 5 bases at V and 2 bases at J, with 13 bases between the two ends. The CDR3 is 15 residues long. Germline loops: CDR1 MNHEY, CDR2 SVGAGI.

The V gene is TRBV20-1, the J gene TRBJ2-2; D gene uncertain. CDR3 length equals 11 residues. CDR1 is DFQATT, CDR2 SNEGSKA, per germline (reference sequence). V was cut by 6 bases and J by 6 bases, with 8 bases left in between. CDR3 bases: TGCAGTGCCCGAGGTCCCGGGGAGCTGTTTTTT. This codes for CSARGPGELFF.